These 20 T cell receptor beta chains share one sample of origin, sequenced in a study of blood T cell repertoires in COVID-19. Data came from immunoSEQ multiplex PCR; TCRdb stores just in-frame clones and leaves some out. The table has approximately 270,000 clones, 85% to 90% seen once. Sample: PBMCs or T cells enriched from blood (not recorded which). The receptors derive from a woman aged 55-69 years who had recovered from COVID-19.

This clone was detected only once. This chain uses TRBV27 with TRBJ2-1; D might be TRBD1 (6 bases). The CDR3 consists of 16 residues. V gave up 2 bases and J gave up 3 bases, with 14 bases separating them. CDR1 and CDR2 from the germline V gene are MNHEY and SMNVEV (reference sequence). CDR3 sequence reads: CASSLLTGGLYNEQFF. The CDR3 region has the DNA TGTGCCAGCAGTTTACTGACTGGGGGCCTCTACAATGAGCAGTTCTTC.

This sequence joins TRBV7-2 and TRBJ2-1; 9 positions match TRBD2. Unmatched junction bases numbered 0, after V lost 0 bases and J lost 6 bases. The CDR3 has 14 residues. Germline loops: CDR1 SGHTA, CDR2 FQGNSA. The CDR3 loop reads CASSLALAGNEQFF. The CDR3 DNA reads TGTGCCAGCAGCTTAGCACTAGCGGGCAATGAGCAGTTCTTC.

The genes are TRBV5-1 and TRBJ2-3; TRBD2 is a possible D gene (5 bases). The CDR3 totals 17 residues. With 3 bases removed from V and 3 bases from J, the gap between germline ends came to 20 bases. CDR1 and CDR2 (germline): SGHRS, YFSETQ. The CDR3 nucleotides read TGCGCCAGCAGCTCAACAGCGGCGGGCCAAAAGACAGATACGCAGTATTTT. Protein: CASSSTAAGQKTDTQYF.

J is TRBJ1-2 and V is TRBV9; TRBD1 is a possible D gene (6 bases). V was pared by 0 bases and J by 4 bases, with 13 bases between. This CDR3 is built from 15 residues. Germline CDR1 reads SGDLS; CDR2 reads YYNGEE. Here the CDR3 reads CASSVAGEGVYGYTF. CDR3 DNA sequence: TGTGCCAGCAGCGTAGCTGGAGAGGGGGTCTATGGCTACACCTTC.

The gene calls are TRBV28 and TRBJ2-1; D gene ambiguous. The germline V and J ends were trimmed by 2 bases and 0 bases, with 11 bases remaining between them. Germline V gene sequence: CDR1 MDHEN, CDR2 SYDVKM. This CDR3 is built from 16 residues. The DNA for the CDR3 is TGTGCCAGCAGTTTAACGGTCTCGAGCTCCTACAATGAGCAGTTCTTC. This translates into CASSLTVSSSYNEQFF.

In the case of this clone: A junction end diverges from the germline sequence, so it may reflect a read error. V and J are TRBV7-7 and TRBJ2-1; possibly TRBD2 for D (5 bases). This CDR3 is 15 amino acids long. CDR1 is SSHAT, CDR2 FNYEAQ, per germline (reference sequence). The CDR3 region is CASSPTNRNDNEQFF. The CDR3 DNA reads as TGTGCTAGCAGCCCGACTAACAGAAACGACAATGAGCAGTTCTTC.

CDR3 nucleotides: TGTGCCAGCAGCCGCGGGACTAGCGGACCCCCGAGCACAGATACGCAGTATTTT. Translating it yields CASSRGTSGPPSTDTQYF. The rearrangement links TRBV4-2 to TRBJ2-3, with 11 bases fitting TRBD2. This CDR3 is 18 amino acids long. Unmatched junction bases numbered 9, after V lost 4 bases and J lost 0 bases. Germline loops: CDR1 LGHNA, CDR2 YNFKEQ.

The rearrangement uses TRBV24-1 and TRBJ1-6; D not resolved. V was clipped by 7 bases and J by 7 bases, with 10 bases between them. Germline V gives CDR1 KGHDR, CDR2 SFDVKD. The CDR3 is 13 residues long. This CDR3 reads CATSSAHNSPLHF. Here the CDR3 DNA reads TGTGCCACCAGCTCCGCACACAATTCACCCCTCCACTTT.

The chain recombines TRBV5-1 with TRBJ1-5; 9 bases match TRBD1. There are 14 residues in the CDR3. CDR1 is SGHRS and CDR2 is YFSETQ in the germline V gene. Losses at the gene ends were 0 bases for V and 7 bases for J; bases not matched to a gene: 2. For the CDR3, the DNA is TGCGCCAGCAGCTTGGTAGGGACAGGGCAGCCCCAGCATTTT. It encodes CASSLVGTGQPQHF. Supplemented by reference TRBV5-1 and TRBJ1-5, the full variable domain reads KAGVTQTPRYLIKTRGQQVTLSCSPISGHRSVSWYQQTPGQGLQFLFEYFSETQRNKGNFPGRFSGRQFSNSRSEMNVSTLELGDSALYLCASSLVGTGQPQHFGDGTRLSIL.

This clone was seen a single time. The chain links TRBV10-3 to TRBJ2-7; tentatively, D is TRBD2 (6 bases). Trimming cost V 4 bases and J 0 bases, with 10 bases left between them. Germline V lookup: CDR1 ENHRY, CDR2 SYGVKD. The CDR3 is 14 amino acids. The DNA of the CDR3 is TGTGCCATCAGTGGGAGGGGCGCCTCCTACGAGCAGTACTTC. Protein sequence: CAISGRGASYEQYF.

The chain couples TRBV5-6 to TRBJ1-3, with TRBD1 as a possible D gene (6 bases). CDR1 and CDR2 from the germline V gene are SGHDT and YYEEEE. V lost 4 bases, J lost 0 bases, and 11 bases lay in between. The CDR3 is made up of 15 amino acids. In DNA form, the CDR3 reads TGTGCCAGCAGCGACCCGACAGGCTCTGGAAACACCATATATTTT. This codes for CASSDPTGSGNTIYF.

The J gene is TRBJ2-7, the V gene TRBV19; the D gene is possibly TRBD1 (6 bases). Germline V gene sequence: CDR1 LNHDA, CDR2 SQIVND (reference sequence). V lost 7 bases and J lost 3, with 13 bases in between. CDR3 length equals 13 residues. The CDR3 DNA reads TGTGCCAGTAAATCACAGGGTGGCTACGAGCAGTACTTC. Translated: CASKSQGGYEQYF.

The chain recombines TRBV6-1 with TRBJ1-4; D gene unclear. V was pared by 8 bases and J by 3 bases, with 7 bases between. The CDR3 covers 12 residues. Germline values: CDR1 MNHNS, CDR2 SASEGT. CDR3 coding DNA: TGTGCCAGCGGTCGGGCTAATGAAAAACTGTTTTTT. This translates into CASGRANEKLFF.

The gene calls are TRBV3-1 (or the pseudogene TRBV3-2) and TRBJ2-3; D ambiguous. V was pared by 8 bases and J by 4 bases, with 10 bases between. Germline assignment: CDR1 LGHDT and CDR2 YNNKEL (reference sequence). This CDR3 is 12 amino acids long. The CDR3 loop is CASGFAADTQYF. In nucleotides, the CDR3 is TGTGCCAGCGGCTTCGCGGCAGATACGCAGTATTTT.

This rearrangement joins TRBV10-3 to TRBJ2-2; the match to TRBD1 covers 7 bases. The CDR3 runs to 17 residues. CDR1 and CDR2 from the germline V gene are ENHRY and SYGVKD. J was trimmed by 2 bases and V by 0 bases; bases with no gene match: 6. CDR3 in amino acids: CAISESAGTANTGELFF. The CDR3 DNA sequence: TGTGCCATCAGTGAGTCAGCTGGGACAGCAAACACCGGGGAGCTGTTTTTT.

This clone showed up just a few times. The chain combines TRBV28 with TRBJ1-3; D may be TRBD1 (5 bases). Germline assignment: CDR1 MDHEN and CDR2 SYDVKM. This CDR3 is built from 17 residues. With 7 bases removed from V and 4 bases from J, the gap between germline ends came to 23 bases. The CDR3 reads CASIGDPGLGRGNTIYF. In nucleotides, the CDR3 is TGTGCCAGCATAGGAGATCCGGGACTGGGACGGGGAAACACCATATATTTT.

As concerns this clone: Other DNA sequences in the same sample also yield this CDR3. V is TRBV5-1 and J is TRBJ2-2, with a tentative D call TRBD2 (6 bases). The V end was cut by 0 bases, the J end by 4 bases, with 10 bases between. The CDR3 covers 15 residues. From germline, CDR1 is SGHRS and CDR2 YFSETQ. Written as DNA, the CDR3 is TGCGCCAGCAGCTTGGCCCAGGGAGGCACCGGGGAGCTGTTTTTT. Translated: CASSLAQGGTGELFF.

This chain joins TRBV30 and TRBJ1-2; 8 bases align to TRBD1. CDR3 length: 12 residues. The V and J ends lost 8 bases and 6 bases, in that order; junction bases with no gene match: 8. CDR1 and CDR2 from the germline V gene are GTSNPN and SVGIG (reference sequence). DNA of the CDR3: TGTGCCGGTTACAGGGGGGGGGATGGCTACACCTTC. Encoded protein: CAGYRGGDGYTF.

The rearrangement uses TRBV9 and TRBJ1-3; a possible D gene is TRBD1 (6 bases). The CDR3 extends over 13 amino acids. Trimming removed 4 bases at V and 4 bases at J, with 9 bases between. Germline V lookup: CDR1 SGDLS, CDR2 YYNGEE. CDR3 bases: TGTGCCAGCAGCACAGGACAGGGAAACACCATATATTTT. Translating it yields CASSTGQGNTIYF.

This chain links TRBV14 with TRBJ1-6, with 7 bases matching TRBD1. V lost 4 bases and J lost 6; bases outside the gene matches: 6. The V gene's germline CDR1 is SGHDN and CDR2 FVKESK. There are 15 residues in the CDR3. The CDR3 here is CASSPQTGPNSPLHF. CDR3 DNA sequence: TGTGCCAGCAGCCCTCAGACAGGGCCTAATTCACCCCTCCACTTT.